This is a list of T cell receptor beta chains from one sample in a study of cytomegalovirus exposure and HLA in healthy donors. Data came from immunoSEQ multiplex PCR; TCRdb stores just in-frame clones and leaves some out. Seen here are under 200,000 clones, approximately 67% observed once, and the top ten hold 3.5% to 5%. The source material was PBMCs. Source of these receptors: a woman between 18 and 30 years old in good health and CMV-seropositive. CDR3s include the opening cysteine and the closing phenylalanine or tryptophan. D genes are given only for firm matches. Only part of the rows carry a size: once, few, many, or a class if the clone is expanded.

abundance	v_gene	len	d_gene	j_gene	CDR3aa	CDR3nt
.	TRBV5-1	16	TRBD2	TRBJ2-2	CASSSTTGTSNGELFF	TGCGCCAGCAGCTCAACAACCGGGACTAGCAACGGGGAGCTGTTTTTT
.	TRBV2	13	.	TRBJ2-7	CASSGSYNYEQYF	TGTGCCAGCAGTGGTTCCTATAACTACGAGCAGTACTTC
.	TRBV7-2	15	.	TRBJ1-5	CASSLNRDINQPQHF	TGTGCCAGCAGCTTGAACAGGGACATTAATCAGCCCCAGCATTTT
.	TRBV2	15	.	TRBJ1-5	CASSEVSGRGQPQHF	TGTGCCAGCAGTGAAGTTTCCGGCAGGGGACAGCCCCAGCATTTT
once	TRBV2	16	TRBD1	TRBJ1-2	CASSIDRGQANYGYTF	TGTGCCAGCAGTATTGACAGGGGGCAAGCGAACTATGGCTACACCTTC
.	TRBV10-3	17	.	TRBJ1-1	CAIGSRTEHMANTEAFF	TGTGCCATCGGGTCTAGGACAGAACACATGGCAAACACTGAAGCTTTCTTT
.	TRBV7-9	17	TRBD2	TRBJ2-3	CASSPISQRGGEDTQYF	TGTGCCAGCAGCCCAATATCCCAGCGGGGGGGCGAAGATACGCAGTATTTT
.	TRBV30	15	TRBD2	TRBJ2-1	CAWSVLAGVRNEQFF	TGTGCCTGGAGTGTACTAGCGGGAGTGCGCAATGAGCAGTTCTTC
.	TRBV27	13	.	TRBJ2-3	CASRYSAADTQYF	TGTGCCAGCCGTTACTCGGCGGCAGATACGCAGTATTTT
.	TRBV7-2	11	.	TRBJ2-7	CASSLGVEQYF	TGTGCCAGCAGCTTAGGAGTCGAGCAGTACTTC
few	TRBV19	13	.	TRBJ2-1	CASSRGNYNEQFF	TGTGCCAGTAGTAGAGGGAATTACAATGAGCAGTTCTTC
.	TRBV27	12	TRBD1	TRBJ1-2	CASRDRNYGYTF	TGTGCCAGCCGGGACAGGAACTATGGCTACACCTTC
.	TRBV10-3	15	.	TRBJ2-3	CAISESRPTTDTQYF	TGTGCCATCAGTGAGTCGAGGCCTACAACAGATACGCAGTATTTT
.	TRBV4-2	15	.	TRBJ2-2	CASSQEGGPTGELFF	TGTGCCAGCAGCCAAGAAGGTGGGCCCACCGGGGAGCTGTTTTTT
.	TRBV5-1	11	.	TRBJ1-2	CASSATGGYTF	TGCGCCAGCAGCGCCACAGGGGGCTACACCTTC
few	TRBV29-1	19	TRBD1	TRBJ2-3	CSVEGIMSGQADSTDTQYF	TGCAGCGTTGAAGGAATTATGTCCGGACAGGCGGATAGCACAGATACGCAGTATTTT
once	TRBV5-4	16	TRBD2	TRBJ2-1	CASSTSGRSGGNEQFF	TGTGCCAGCAGTACTAGCGGGAGAAGTGGAGGCAATGAGCAGTTCTTC
.	TRBV27	16	.	TRBJ2-1	CASSDVSAGRNNEQFF	TGTGCCAGCAGTGACGTGTCGGCAGGGAGGAACAATGAGCAGTTCTTC
.	TRBV6-5	13	.	TRBJ2-7	CASSAGTYYEQYF	TGTGCCAGCAGTGCCGGGACTTACTACGAGCAGTACTTC
.	TRBV9	14	.	TRBJ2-5	CASSVDNSQETQYF	TGTGCCAGCAGCGTAGATAACTCCCAAGAGACCCAGTACTTC
.	TRBV5-1	14	.	TRBJ1-1	CASSSRGSDTEAFF	TGCGCCAGCAGTTCCCGAGGTTCGGACACTGAAGCTTTCTTT
.	TRBV4-1	17	TRBD2	TRBJ2-1	CASSQRTSGVSYNEQFF	TGCGCCAGCAGCCAACGGACTAGCGGGGTCTCCTACAATGAGCAGTTCTTC
.	TRBV30	14	TRBD1	TRBJ1-6	CAWSRTGGNSPLHF	TGTGCCTGGAGTCGGACAGGAGGAAATTCACCCCTCCACTTT
.	TRBV7-9	13	TRBD1	TRBJ2-7	CASSSDRGYEQYF	TGTGCCAGCAGCTCGGACAGGGGCTACGAGCAGTACTTC
few	TRBV5-1	15	TRBD2	TRBJ2-1	CASSSGLAPSNEQFF	TGCGCCAGCAGCTCGGGACTAGCCCCCTCCAATGAGCAGTTCTTC
.	TRBV9	15	.	TRBJ1-6	CASSVAGSGNSPLHF	TGTGCCAGCAGCGTAGCCGGGTCGGGGAATTCACCCCTCCACTTT
.	TRBV5-1	14	.	TRBJ1-1	CASSFRTEVTEAFF	TGCGCCAGCAGCTTTCGGACAGAAGTGACTGAAGCTTTCTTT
once	TRBV28	15	TRBD2	TRBJ2-7	CASSVAGGPKYEQYF	TGTGCCAGCAGCGTAGCGGGAGGGCCAAAGTACGAGCAGTACTTC
.	TRBV28	14	.	TRBJ1-1	CASSLPTAENEAFF	TGTGCCAGCAGTTTACCTACAGCCGAAAATGAAGCTTTCTTT